The 21 T cell receptor beta chains in this list originate from one sample, sequenced in a study of cytomegalovirus exposure and HLA in healthy donors. The PCR had 60 Vbeta and 13 Jbeta primers. The repertoire was sequenced with immunoSEQ multiplex PCR; TCRdb's copy has only in-frame clones and lacks some. The profile shows around 92,000 clones, over 65% of them singletons. Sequencing was carried out using PBMCs. The receptors here all came from a man aged 55-75 years in good health and CMV-seropositive.

Concerning this clone: A junction end diverges from the germline sequence, so it may reflect a read error. This chain joins TRBV5-1 and TRBJ2-7, with 7 bases identical to TRBD2. This CDR3 comprises 14 residues. Germline CDR1 SGHRS, CDR2 YFSETQ. CDR3 amino acids: CASSLGLSTYEQYF. CDR3 in DNA: TGCGCCAGCAGTTTGGGACTATCGACCTACGAGCAGTACTTC.

The rearrangement uses TRBV5-1 and TRBJ1-6; possible D gene TRBD1, 6 bases. CDR1 and CDR2 from the germline V gene are SGHRS and YFSETQ. V lost 2 bases and J lost 7, with 13 bases in between. The CDR3 consists of 15 residues. CDR3 bases: TGCGCCAGCAGCTTCAACAGGGCCGGCAATTCACCCCTCCACTTT. This translates into CASSFNRAGNSPLHF.

The gene calls are TRBV13 and TRBJ2-5; tentative D call: TRBD2 (6 bases). The germline V gene has CDR1 PRHDT and CDR2 FYEKMQ (reference sequence). Trimming pared 5 bases from V and 2 bases from J, leaving 12 bases between. This CDR3 is 14 amino acids long. CDR3 loop: CASSPVAEQETQYF. The CDR3 DNA is TGTGCCAGCAGCCCGGTAGCGGAACAAGAGACCCAGTACTTC.

The gene calls are TRBV7-6 and TRBJ2-5; TRBD1 is a possible D gene (5 bases). This CDR3 is built from 15 residues. CDR1 and CDR2 (germline): SGHVS, FNYEAQ. Trimming removed 1 base at V and 1 base at J, with 10 bases between. The CDR3 bases are TGTGCCAGCAGCTTAGGTACAGGACGCCAAGAGACCCAGTACTTC. Translated: CASSLGTGRQETQYF. The complete variable domain, with remaining parts taken from reference TRBV7-6 and TRBJ2-5, reads GAGVSQSPRYKVTKRGQDVALRCDPISGHVSLYWYRQALGQGPEFLTYFNYEAQQDKSGLPNDRFSAERPEGSISTLTIQRTEQRDSAMYRCASSLGTGRQETQYFGPGTRLLVL.

The V call is TRBV7-8, the J call TRBJ2-5; unclear D gene. This CDR3 region has 12 residues. Germline CDR1 is SGHVS and CDR2 is FQNEAQ. Trimming removed 1 base from V and 5 bases from J, with 5 bases in between. The CDR3 loop is CASSLGVETQYF. CDR3 nucleotides: TGTGCCAGCAGCTTAGGAGTGGAGACCCAGTACTTC.

In this sample, this clone turned up a few times. This sequence joins TRBV16 and TRBJ2-5; D gene unclear. The V end was cut by 4 bases, the J end by 5 bases, with 5 bases between. Germline CDR1 KGHSY, CDR2 FQNENV. This CDR3 region has 11 residues. CDR3 in DNA: TGTGCCAGCAGCCCACAGGAGACCCAGTACTTC. This encodes CASSPQETQYF.

This clone appeared a few times. This chain connects TRBV30 to TRBJ2-3; D possibly corresponds to TRBD1 (6 bases). V was clipped by 3 bases and J by 3 bases, with 16 bases between them. This CDR3 has 15 residues. Germline CDR1 GTSNPN, CDR2 SVGIG (reference sequence). CDR3 coding DNA: TGTGCCTGGAGCACCACAGGGTTTGGGACAGATACGCAGTATTTT. It translates to CAWSTTGFGTDTQYF.

The chain combines TRBV6-1 with TRBJ2-7; D uncertain. The V gene lost 2 bases and the J gene lost 4 bases, with 12 bases spanning the gap. Germline V gene lookup returns CDR1 MNHNS and CDR2 SASEGT. CDR3 length equals 14 residues. The CDR3 spells CASSEFGPPYEQYF. The CDR3 DNA reads TGTGCCAGCAGTGAATTTGGCCCCCCATACGAGCAGTACTTC.

This clone was seen only a few times. The chain employs TRBV7-6 and TRBJ1-3; TRBD1 might be the D (6 bases). This CDR3 region has 16 residues. The germline V gene encodes CDR1 SGHVS and CDR2 FNYEAQ. V lost 1 base and J lost 0, with 10 bases in between. CDR3 DNA sequence: TGTGCCAGCAGCTTAGGGGTACAGGGCTCTGGAAACACCATATATTTT. Its protein is CASSLGVQGSGNTIYF.

This clone showed up just once. V and J are TRBV28 and TRBJ1-2; TRBD1 is a possible D gene (6 bases). Looked up from germline, CDR1 is MDHEN and CDR2 is SYDVKM. The V gene lost 6 bases and the J gene lost 8 bases, with 19 bases spanning the gap. This CDR3 has 14 amino acids. The CDR3 loop is CASSPPTGIAGYTF. In DNA form, the CDR3 reads TGTGCCAGCAGCCCCCCCACAGGGATTGCGGGCTACACCTTC.

The chain employs TRBV2 and TRBJ2-7; TRBD2 agrees at 7 bases. With V trimmed by 7 bases and J by 0 bases, 9 bases remained unmatched. The CDR3 runs 15 residues. Germline CDR1 is SNHLY and CDR2 is FYNNEI. The chain's CDR3 is CASISRGSFSYEQYF. CDR3 nucleotide sequence: TGTGCCAGCATCTCGCGGGGGTCCTTCTCCTACGAGCAGTACTTC.

This chain connects TRBV10-1 to TRBJ2-3; a weak D match, TRBD2 (5 bases). Trimming removed 4 bases at V and 3 bases at J, with 8 bases between. This CDR3 has 13 amino acids. Germline V gene lookup returns CDR1 WNHNN and CDR2 SYGVQD (reference sequence). The CDR3 DNA reads TGCGCCAGCAGTGCCAGACTAACAGATACGCAGTATTTT. Protein: CASSARLTDTQYF.

This clone has just one count. This chain connects TRBV10-3 to TRBJ2-6; D call uncertain. This CDR3 region has 14 residues. Trimming took off 3 bases at V and 0 bases at J, with 3 bases between the two ends. The germline CDR1 and CDR2 sequences are ENHRY and SYGVKD. CDR3 sequence (DNA): TGTGCCATCAGTGACGTCTCTGGGGCCAACGTCCTGACTTTC. This translates into CAISDVSGANVLTF.

The CDR3 sequence: CASSALAGATNTGELFF. In DNA form, the CDR3 reads TGTGCCAGCAGTGCGCTAGCGGGGGCCACGAACACCGGGGAGCTGTTTTTT. The gene calls are TRBV6-4 and TRBJ2-2; TRBD2 agrees at 10 bases. The CDR3 is 17 residues long. The V and J ends lost 4 bases and 0 bases, in that order; junction bases with no gene match: 5. Looked up from germline, CDR1 is MRHNA and CDR2 is SNTAGT.

The V gene is TRBV7-2, the J gene TRBJ2-5, with D possibly matching TRBD1 (7 bases). The V and J ends lost 3 bases and 5 bases respectively, with 16 bases between them. The CDR3 extends over 15 amino acids. CDR1 is SGHTA and CDR2 is FQGNSA in the germline V gene. CDR3 in DNA: TGTGCCAGCAGCTTGAGAGGAGGGGGCCAGGAGACCCAGTACTTC. This encodes CASSLRGGGQETQYF.

The gene calls are TRBV7-9 and TRBJ1-1, with D possibly TRBD1 on 6 matching bases. V was clipped by 5 bases and J by 10 bases, with 17 bases between them. The germline gives CDR1 SEHNR, CDR2 FQNEAQ (reference sequence). The CDR3 covers 13 residues. DNA of the CDR3: TGTGCCAGCAGCCCCCTACAGGGAATCGGAGCTTTCTTT. This codes for CASSPLQGIGAFF.

The chain combines TRBV5-1 with TRBJ2-7; 11 bases match TRBD1. Looked up from germline, CDR1 is SGHRS and CDR2 is YFSETQ. J gave up 6 bases and V 3 bases, and 8 bases lay outside the gene matches. CDR3 length: 15 residues. The DNA of the CDR3 is TGCGCCAGCAGCTATGGGACAGGGGGGGCCTTCGAGCAGTACTTC. This codes for CASSYGTGGAFEQYF.

The rearrangement links TRBV9 to TRBJ1-2; possible D gene TRBD1, 6 bases. Trimming stripped 7 bases from V and 8 bases from J, with 18 bases between. The germline V gene has CDR1 SGDLS and CDR2 YYNGEE. The CDR3 covers 13 residues. The CDR3 bases are TGTGCCAGCGGCCCGCTCGCAGGACAGGGCTACACCTTC. Its translation is CASGPLAGQGYTF. Variable domain in full (rest from reference TRBV9 and TRBJ1-2): DSGVTQTPKHLITATGQRVTLRCSPRSGDLSVYWYQQSLDQGLQFLIQYYNGEERAKGNILERFSAQQFPDLHSELNLSSLELGDSALYFCASGPLAGQGYTFGSGTRLTVV.

The rearrangement uses TRBV5-4 and TRBJ2-7; 9 nucleotides line up with TRBD1. V was pared by 3 bases and J by 5 bases, with 12 bases of the junction left unmatched. Germline V gene sequence: CDR1 SGHNT, CDR2 YYREEE (reference sequence). This CDR3 contains 16 residues. CDR3 region: CASSSRATGTGNEQYF. The CDR3 nucleotides are TGTGCCAGCAGCTCCCGAGCAACCGGGACAGGGAACGAGCAGTACTTC.

This chain connects TRBV6-1 to TRBJ2-3; D not resolved. Germline V gene data show CDR1 as MNHNS and CDR2 as SASEGT. The ends were cut back, 8 bases at V and 1 base at J, with 13 bases in the middle. The CDR3 extends over 14 amino acids. This CDR3 is CASRPSMGTDTQYF. The CDR3 nucleotides read TGTGCCAGCCGCCCTTCTATGGGCACAGATACGCAGTATTTT.

The J gene is TRBJ2-4, the V gene TRBV12-5; 7 bases match TRBD1. This CDR3 is built from 15 residues. Trimming cost V 3 bases and J 7 bases; bases outside gene matches: 9. Looked up from germline, CDR1 is LGHNT and CDR2 is FRNRAP. The CDR3 spells CASGLQGQQDNIQYF. Written as DNA, the CDR3 is TGTGCTAGTGGTTTACAGGGACAGCAGGATAACATTCAGTACTTC.